The rows below give T cell receptor beta chains drawn from one sample of a study of Ad26.COV2.S vaccination and SARS-CoV-2 variants. Using immunoSEQ multiplex PCR, the repertoire was profiled, and TCRdb retains in-frame clones only, with some absent. The sample holds about 420,000 clones, 88% seen once. The sequences come from peripheral blood, collected in a trial of Ad26.COV2.S vaccine versus placebo. The receptors stem from a person aged 18 to 65 who received the Ad26.COV2.S COVID-19 vaccine or a placebo. Both conserved end residues are part of each CDR3. A D gene is named only where the DNA matches it firmly.

d_call | cdr3_length | v_call | cdr3_aa
TRBD1 | 14 | TRBV7-8 | CASSFGTGNYGYTF
. | 14 | TRBV7-3 | CASSEMGSTDTQYF
TRBD2 | 12 | TRBV11-3 | CASSLGRDEQYF
TRBD2 | 13 | TRBV2 | CASSGAEGGAAYF
TRBD1 | 12 | TRBV7-9 | CASRDRESPLHF
. | 13 | TRBV5-1 | CASSLFVTDTQYF
TRBD2 | 18 | TRBV27 | CASSFLLAGGSSYNEQFF
. | 15 | TRBV9 | CASSLYSGEGDEQYF
TRBD2 | 18 | TRBV11-2 | CASSRRTSGEYSKNIQYF
. | 15 | TRBV25-1 | CASSEGRSSTDTQYF
. | 15 | TRBV19 | CASSMAGSSYNEQFF
TRBD1 | 13 | TRBV12-3/TRBV12-4 | CAVRPGGDPEAFF
TRBD2 | 13 | TRBV5-1 | CASSFSGEGTQYF
. | 12 | TRBV29-1 | CSAFGPNEKLFF
. | 13 | TRBV30 | CAWSLGRDNEQFF
. | 13 | TRBV28 | CASSFRLNSPLHF
. | 13 | TRBV7-9 | CASSRKEGYGYTF
. | 13 | TRBV28 | CASSHGTDYGYTF
. | 14 | TRBV5-4 | CASSRGRSVTEAFF
. | 14 | TRBV5-1 | CASSRRTKSYEQYF